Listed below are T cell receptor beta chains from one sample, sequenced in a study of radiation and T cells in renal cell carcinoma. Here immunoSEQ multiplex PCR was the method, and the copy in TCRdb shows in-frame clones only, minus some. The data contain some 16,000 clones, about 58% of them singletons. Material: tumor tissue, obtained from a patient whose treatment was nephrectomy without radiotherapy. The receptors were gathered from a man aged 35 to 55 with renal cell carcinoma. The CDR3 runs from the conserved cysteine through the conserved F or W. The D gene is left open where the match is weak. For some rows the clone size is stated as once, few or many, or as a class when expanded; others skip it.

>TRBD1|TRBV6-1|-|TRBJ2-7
CASRGQGVYEQYF
TGTGCCAGCAGAGGACAGGGGGTTTACGAGCAGTACTTC
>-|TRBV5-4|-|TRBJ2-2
CASSLVLGRSTGELFF
TGTGCCAGCAGCTTGGTTCTGGGAAGGAGCACCGGGGAGCTGTTTTTT
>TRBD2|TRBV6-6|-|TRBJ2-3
CASSRTSGGRPDTQYF
TGTGCCAGCAGCCGGACTAGCGGGGGGAGGCCAGATACGCAGTATTTT
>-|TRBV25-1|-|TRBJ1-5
CASSDSGTLSNQPQHF
TGTGCCAGCAGTGATTCCGGGACATTAAGCAATCAGCCCCAGCATTTT
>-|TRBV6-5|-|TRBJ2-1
CASSYQGPNEQFF
TGTGCCAGCAGTTACCAGGGACCCAATGAGCAGTTCTTC
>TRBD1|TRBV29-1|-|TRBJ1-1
CSVQMTGSTEAFF
TGCAGCGTCCAAATGACAGGGTCGACTGAAGCTTTCTTT
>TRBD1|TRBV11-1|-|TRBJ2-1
CASSLWDRGPNEQFF
TGTGCCAGCAGCTTATGGGACAGGGGGCCCAATGAGCAGTTCTTC
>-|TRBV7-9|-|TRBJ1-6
CASSSEPLVLSHSPLHF
TGTGCCAGCAGCTCCGAACCCCTCGTCCTCTCTCATTCACCCCTCCACTTT
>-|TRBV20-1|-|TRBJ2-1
CSVLRSNEQFF
TGCAGTGTTCTTAGGTCGAATGAGCAGTTCTTC
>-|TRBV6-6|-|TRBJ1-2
CASSYWGGDGYTF
TGTGCCAGCAGTTACTGGGGTGGCGATGGCTACACCTTC
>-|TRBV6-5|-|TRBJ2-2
CASRNRRGHGELFF
TGTGCCAGCAGGAACCGCAGGGGTCACGGGGAGCTGTTTTTT
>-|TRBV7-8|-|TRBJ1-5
CASSLVTGSNQPQHF
TGTGCCAGCAGCTTAGTTACGGGTAGCAATCAGCCCCAGCATTTT
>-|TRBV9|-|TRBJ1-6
CASSVRLGPLHF
TGTGCCAGCAGCGTAAGGCTGGGACCCCTCCACTTT
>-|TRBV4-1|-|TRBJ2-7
CASSPGPLYEQYF
TGCGCCAGCAGCCCGGGACCTCTCTACGAGCAGTACTTC
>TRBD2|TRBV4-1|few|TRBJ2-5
CASSNQPGGLETQYF
TGCGCCAGCAGCAACCAACCGGGGGGGCTGGAGACCCAGTACTTC
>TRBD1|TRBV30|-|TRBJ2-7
CAWSPGQGIIYEQYF
TGTGCCTGGAGTCCGGGACAGGGGATTATCTACGAGCAGTACTTC
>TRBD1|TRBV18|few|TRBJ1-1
CASSPRTGDDTEAFF
TGTGCCAGCTCACCTAGGACAGGGGACGACACTGAAGCTTTCTTT
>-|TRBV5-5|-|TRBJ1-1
CASSSRGPNTEAFF
TGTGCCAGCAGCTCTCGCGGGCCAAACACTGAAGCTTTCTTT
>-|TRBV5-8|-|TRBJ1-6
CASSLDRDGSYNSPLHF
TGTGCCAGCAGCTTGGATAGGGATGGCTCCTATAATTCACCCCTCCACTTT
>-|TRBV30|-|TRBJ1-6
CAWSVKSNTRPPLHF
TGTGCCTGGAGTGTAAAATCGAATACCCGGCCCCCCCTCCACTTT
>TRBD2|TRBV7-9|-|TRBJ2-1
CASSHRTSGNNEQFF
TGTGCCAGCAGCCACCGGACTAGCGGGAACAATGAGCAGTTCTTC
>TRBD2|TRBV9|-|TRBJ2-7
CASSPGLAGVSSYEQYF
TGTGCCAGCAGCCCCGGACTAGCGGGAGTTAGCTCCTACGAGCAGTACTTC
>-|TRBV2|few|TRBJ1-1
CASSPSENTEAFF
TGTGCCAGCAGCCCCTCAGAGAACACTGAAGCTTTCTTT
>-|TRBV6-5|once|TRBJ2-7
CASSPRGGPYEQYF
TGTGCCAGCAGTCCCCGAGGGGGACCCTACGAGCAGTACTTC
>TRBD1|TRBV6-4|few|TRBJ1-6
CASSDGQGASPLHF
TGTGCCAGCAGTGACGGACAGGGGGCTTCACCCCTCCACTTT
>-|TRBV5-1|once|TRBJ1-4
CASSLSGRTNEKLFF
TGCGCCAGCAGCTTGTCAGGCCGAACTAATGAAAAACTGTTTTTT
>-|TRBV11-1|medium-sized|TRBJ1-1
CASSRDSLSAAFF
TGTGCCAGCAGCCGCGACAGCCTCTCGGCAGCTTTCTTT
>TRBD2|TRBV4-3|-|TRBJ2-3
CASSQDASSSGGITDTQYF
TGCGCCAGCAGCCAAGACGCTTCGTCTAGCGGGGGAATTACAGATACGCAGTATTTT
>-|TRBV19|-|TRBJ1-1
CASSIDESEAFF
TGTGCCAGTAGTATAGATGAGTCGGAAGCTTTCTTT
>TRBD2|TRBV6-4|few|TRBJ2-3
CASSDVPAGGGTDTQYF
TGTGCCAGCAGTGACGTCCCTGCGGGGGGTGGCACAGATACGCAGTATTTT
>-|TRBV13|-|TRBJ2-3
CASSLVPVSTDTQYF
TGTGCCAGCAGCTTAGTCCCCGTAAGCACAGATACGCAGTATTTT
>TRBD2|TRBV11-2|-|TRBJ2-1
CASSFRRLAGGTSYNEQFF
TGTGCCAGCAGCTTCCGAAGGCTAGCGGGGGGCACCTCCTACAATGAGCAGTTCTTC
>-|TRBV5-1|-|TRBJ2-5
CASSLRELGGSGTQYF
TGCGCCAGCAGCCTACGTGAACTAGGCGGGTCGGGAACCCAGTACTTC
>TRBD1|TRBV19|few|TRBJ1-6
CASRGDRGYSPLHF
TGTGCCAGTAGGGGGGACAGAGGCTATTCACCCCTCCACTTT
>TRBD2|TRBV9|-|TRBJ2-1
CASSVGSGGGYNEQFF
TGTGCCAGCAGCGTAGGTAGCGGGGGGGGCTACAATGAGCAGTTCTTC
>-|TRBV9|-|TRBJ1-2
CASPSRGTNYGYTF
TGTGCCAGCCCCAGCAGGGGTACTAACTATGGCTACACCTTC
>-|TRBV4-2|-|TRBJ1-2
CASSPSPNYGYTF
TGTGCCAGCAGCCCCTCACCTAACTATGGCTACACCTTC